What follows are 14 T cell receptor beta chains derived from one specimen sequenced in a study of radiotherapy plus CTLA-4 blockade in lung cancer. Clones were sequenced by immunoSEQ multiplex PCR, and TCRdb holds only the in-frame ones, with some missing. The sample lists roughly 110,000 clones; over 65% were seen once. The sequenced sample was peripheral blood, obtained from a patient treated with radiotherapy plus ipilimumab. The receptors shown here come from a human donor with non-small cell lung cancer that progressed on radiotherapy plus ipilimumab. Some clones in this sample may be carry-over from other donors' samples.

This rearrangement joins TRBV5-4 to TRBJ2-2; perhaps D is TRBD1 or TRBD2 (6 bases each). Germline CDR1 reads SGHNT; CDR2 reads YYREEE (reference sequence). The CDR3 spans 14 residues. The V end lost 2 bases, the J end lost 5 bases, and 10 bases lay between the germline ends. CDR3 amino acids: CASSFGGQTGELFF. DNA for the CDR3: TGTGCCAGCAGCTTTGGGGGGCAAACCGGGGAGCTGTTTTTT.

The rearrangement uses TRBV5-6 and TRBJ2-6; 10 bases line up with TRBD2. After removal of 1 base from V and 0 bases from J, the junction contained 4 bases not matched to a gene. This CDR3 is 18 amino acids long. CDR1 is SGHDT, CDR2 YYEEEE, per germline. The CDR3 DNA reads TGTGCCAGCAGCTTGCTAGCGGGGGCCATCTCTGGGGCCAACGTCCTGACTTTC. As protein: CASSLLAGAISGANVLTF. Drawing the rest from reference TRBV5-6 and TRBJ2-6, the complete variable domain is DAGVTQSPTHLIKTRGQQVTLRCSPKSGHDTVSWYQQALGQGPQFIFQYYEEEERQRGNFPDRFSGHQFPNYSSELNVNALLLGDSALYLCASSLLAGAISGANVLTFGAGSRLTVL.

In DNA form, the CDR3 reads TGTGCCAGCATTTGGACTGAGAACACCGGGGAGCTGTTTTTT. As protein: CASIWTENTGELFF. V is TRBV2 and J is TRBJ2-2; a weak D match, TRBD2 (5 bases). Germline V gene data show CDR1 as SNHLY and CDR2 as FYNNEI. The V and J ends lost 7 bases and 1 base respectively, with 10 bases between them. The CDR3 has 14 amino acids.

The V and J genes are TRBV10-3 and TRBJ2-3; TRBD1 aligns across 11 bases. CDR1 is ENHRY, CDR2 SYGVKD, per germline. The V gene end was trimmed by 4 bases and the J gene end by 3 bases; junction bases not matched to a gene: 3. The CDR3 is 15 amino acids. The CDR3 sequence is CAISVGQGDTDTQYF. In DNA form, the CDR3 reads TGTGCCATCAGTGTGGGACAGGGGGATACAGATACGCAGTATTTT.

This clone is a singleton in its sample. V is TRBV7-8 and J is TRBJ2-4, with 13 nucleotides matching TRBD2. The length of the CDR3 is 16 residues. Trimming took 2 bases from V and 4 from J; bases not matched to a gene: 2. Germline V lookup: CDR1 SGHVS, CDR2 FQNEAQ. CDR3: CASSLPGLAGKNIQYF. The DNA for the CDR3 is TGTGCCAGCAGCTTACCGGGACTAGCGGGGAAAAACATTCAGTACTTC.

CDR3 in DNA: TGCGCCAGCAGCTTGGAAGGTGCAGGGGCAGATACGCAGTATTTT. It translates to CASSLEGAGADTQYF. The V gene is TRBV5-1, the J gene TRBJ2-3; perhaps TRBD1 as D (6 bases). The CDR3 runs to 15 residues. Germline loops: CDR1 SGHRS, CDR2 YFSETQ. Trimming stripped 0 bases from V and 4 bases from J, with 12 bases between.

This rearrangement joins TRBV5-1 to TRBJ1-2; a weak D match, TRBD1 (5 bases). The CDR3 runs to 14 residues. CDR1 SGHRS and CDR2 YFSETQ come from the germline V gene. The V end was cut by 0 bases, the J end by 2 bases, with 8 bases between. CDR3 sequence (DNA): TGCGCCAGCAGCTTGGGGGGCACAAACTATGGCTACACCTTC. Amino acids: CASSLGGTNYGYTF. Combining the CDR3 with reference TRBV5-1 and TRBJ1-2 gives the whole variable domain KAGVTQTPRYLIKTRGQQVTLSCSPISGHRSVSWYQQTPGQGLQFLFEYFSETQRNKGNFPGRFSGRQFSNSRSEMNVSTLELGDSALYLCASSLGGTNYGYTFGSGTRLTVV.

This clone came up once. The V call is TRBV5-4, the J call TRBJ2-3, with 7 bases identical to TRBD1. The CDR3 length is 13 residues. Germline CDR1 is SGHNT and CDR2 is YYREEE (reference sequence). Losses at the gene ends were 4 bases for V and 9 bases for J; bases not matched to a gene: 8. The DNA of the CDR3 is TGTGCCAGCAGCGCGACGGACAGGCAAACGCAGTATTTT. As protein: CASSATDRQTQYF.

The chain is built from TRBV2 and TRBJ2-5; D may be TRBD2 (6 bases). Deletions cut 7 bases from V and 3 bases from J, with 18 bases between. The CDR3 runs 15 residues. Germline V gene lookup returns CDR1 SNHLY and CDR2 FYNNEI. For the CDR3, the DNA is TGTGCCAGCAACGGAATCGCGGGGAGCAAAGAGACCCAGTACTTC. Translating it yields CASNGIAGSKETQYF.

The chain combines TRBV18 with TRBJ1-5; D call uncertain. The CDR3 extends over 13 amino acids. CDR1 is KGHSH, CDR2 LQKENI, per germline. Trimming left V 1 base short and J 1 base short, with 2 bases between. For the CDR3, the DNA is TGTGCCAGCTCACCACGGAGCAATCAGCCCCAGCATTTT. As protein: CASSPRSNQPQHF. Full variable domain (outside the CDR3, taken from reference TRBV18 and TRBJ1-5): NAGVMQNPRHLVRRRGQEARLRCSPMKGHSHVYWYRQLPEEGLKFMVYLQKENIIDESGMPKERFSAEFPKEGPSILRIQQVVRGDSAAYFCASSPRSNQPQHFGDGTRLSIL.

This chain uses TRBV5-1 with TRBJ2-2; TRBD1 matches at 7 bases. V lost 1 base and J lost 0; bases outside the gene matches: 3. Germline V CDR1 and CDR2: SGHRS, YFSETQ. The CDR3 is 16 residues long. This chain's CDR3 is CASSLTGASNTGELFF. CDR3 coding DNA: TGCGCCAGCAGCTTGACAGGGGCCTCGAACACCGGGGAGCTGTTTTTT.

The V gene is TRBV4-2, the J gene TRBJ2-3; 10 positions match TRBD2. The CDR3 has 16 residues. V gave up 2 bases and J gave up 0 bases; unmatched junction bases: 2. In germline, CDR1 is LGHNA, CDR2 YNFKEQ. CDR3 amino acids: CASSQRTSGSTDTQYF. In DNA, the CDR3 is TGTGCCAGCAGCCAACGGACTAGCGGTAGCACAGATACGCAGTATTTT.

This chain joins TRBV9 and TRBJ2-1; tentatively, D is TRBD1 or TRBD2 (6 bases each). Looked up from germline, CDR1 is SGDLS and CDR2 is YYNGEE. The CDR3 runs to 17 residues. V was pared by 0 bases and J by 8 bases, with 21 bases between. The CDR3 DNA is TGTGCCAGCAGCGTAGGGCCTAACCTGAGGGGGGTGCATGAGCAGTTCTTC. Translating it yields CASSVGPNLRGVHEQFF. Full variable domain (outside the CDR3, taken from reference TRBV9 and TRBJ2-1): DSGVTQTPKHLITATGQRVTLRCSPRSGDLSVYWYQQSLDQGLQFLIQYYNGEERAKGNILERFSAQQFPDLHSELNLSSLELGDSALYFCASSVGPNLRGVHEQFFGPGTRLTVL.

In its sample, this clone was seen once. The chain links TRBV9 to TRBJ2-3, with D possibly TRBD2 on 5 matching bases. The V gene's germline CDR1 is SGDLS and CDR2 YYNGEE. The V gene lost 0 bases and the J gene lost 2 bases, with 7 bases spanning the gap. The CDR3 totals 14 residues. In DNA, the CDR3 is TGTGCCAGCAGCGTAGCCCGGGACACAGATACGCAGTATTTT. Amino acids: CASSVARDTDTQYF.